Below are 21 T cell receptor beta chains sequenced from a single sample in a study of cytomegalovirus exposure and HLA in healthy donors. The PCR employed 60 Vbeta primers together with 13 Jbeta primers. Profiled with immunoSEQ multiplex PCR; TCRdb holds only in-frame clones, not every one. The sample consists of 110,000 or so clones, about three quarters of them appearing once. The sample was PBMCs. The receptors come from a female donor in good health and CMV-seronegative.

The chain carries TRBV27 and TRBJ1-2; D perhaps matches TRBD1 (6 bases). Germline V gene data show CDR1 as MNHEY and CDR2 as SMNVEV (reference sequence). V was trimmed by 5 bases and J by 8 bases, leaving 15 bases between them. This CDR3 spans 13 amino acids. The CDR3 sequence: CASSPAPGGGYTF. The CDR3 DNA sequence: TGTGCCAGCAGTCCTGCACCTGGGGGCGGCTACACCTTC.

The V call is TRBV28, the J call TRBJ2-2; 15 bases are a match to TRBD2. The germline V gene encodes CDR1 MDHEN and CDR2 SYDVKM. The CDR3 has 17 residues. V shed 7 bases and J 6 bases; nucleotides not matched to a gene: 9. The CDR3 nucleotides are TGTGCCAGCACCGTCCCTGGACTAGCGGGGGGGGCCGGGGAGCTGTTTTTT. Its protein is CASTVPGLAGGAGELFF.

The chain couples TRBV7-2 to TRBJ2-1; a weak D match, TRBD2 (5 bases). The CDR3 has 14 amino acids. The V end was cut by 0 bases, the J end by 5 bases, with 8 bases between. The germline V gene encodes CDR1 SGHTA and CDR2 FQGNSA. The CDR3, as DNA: TGTGCCAGCAGCTTAGCAGCGGCCAACAATGAGCAGTTCTTC. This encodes CASSLAAANNEQFF.

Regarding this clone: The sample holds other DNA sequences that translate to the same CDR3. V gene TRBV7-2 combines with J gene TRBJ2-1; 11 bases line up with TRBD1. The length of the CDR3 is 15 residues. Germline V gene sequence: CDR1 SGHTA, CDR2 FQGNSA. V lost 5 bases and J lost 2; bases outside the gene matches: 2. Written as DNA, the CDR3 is TGTGCCAGCAGCCCGGACAGGGGGCCCTACAATGAGCAGTTCTTC. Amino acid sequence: CASSPDRGPYNEQFF.

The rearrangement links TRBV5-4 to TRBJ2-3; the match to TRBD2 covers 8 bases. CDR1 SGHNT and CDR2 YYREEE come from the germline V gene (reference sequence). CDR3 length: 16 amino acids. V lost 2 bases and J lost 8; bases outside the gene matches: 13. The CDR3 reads CASSLTSGLKGGTQYF. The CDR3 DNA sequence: TGTGCCAGCAGCTTAACTAGCGGACTGAAGGGGGGTACGCAGTATTTT.

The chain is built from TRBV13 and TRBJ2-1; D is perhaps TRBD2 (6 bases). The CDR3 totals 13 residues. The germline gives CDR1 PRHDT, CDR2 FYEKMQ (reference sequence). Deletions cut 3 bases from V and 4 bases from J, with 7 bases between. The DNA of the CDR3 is TGTGCCAGCAGCTTGGAGGGTTACAATGAGCAGTTCTTC. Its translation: CASSLEGYNEQFF.

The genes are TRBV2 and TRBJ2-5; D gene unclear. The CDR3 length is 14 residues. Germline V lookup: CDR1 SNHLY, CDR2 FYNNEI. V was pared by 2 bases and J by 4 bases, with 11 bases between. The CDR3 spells CASSENLGRETQYF. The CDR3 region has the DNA TGTGCCAGCAGTGAAAACCTAGGAAGAGAGACCCAGTACTTC.

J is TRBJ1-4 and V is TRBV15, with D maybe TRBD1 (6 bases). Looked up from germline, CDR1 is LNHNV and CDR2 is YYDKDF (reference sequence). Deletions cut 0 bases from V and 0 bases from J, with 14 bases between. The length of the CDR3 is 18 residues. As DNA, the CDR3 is TGTGCCACCAGCAGAGATGCGAAGGACAGTGCAACTAATGAAAAACTGTTTTTT. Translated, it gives CATSRDAKDSATNEKLFF.

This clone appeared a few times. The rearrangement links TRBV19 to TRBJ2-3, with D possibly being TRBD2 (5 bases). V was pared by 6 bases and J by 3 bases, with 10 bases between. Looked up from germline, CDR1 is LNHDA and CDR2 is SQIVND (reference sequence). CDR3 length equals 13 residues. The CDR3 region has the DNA TGTGCCAGTAGACCAGCGGTGACAGATACGCAGTATTTT. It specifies CASRPAVTDTQYF. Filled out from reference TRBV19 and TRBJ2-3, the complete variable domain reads DGGITQSPKYLFRKEGQNVTLSCEQNLNHDAMYWYRQDPGQGLRLIYYSQIVNDFQKGDIAEGYSVSREKKESFPLTVTSAQKNPTAFYLCASRPAVTDTQYFGPGTRLTVL.

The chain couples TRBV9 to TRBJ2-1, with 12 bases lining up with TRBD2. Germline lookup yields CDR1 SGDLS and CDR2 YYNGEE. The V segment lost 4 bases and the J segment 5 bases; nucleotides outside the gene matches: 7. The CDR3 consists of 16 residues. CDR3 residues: CASSPRLAGANNEQFF. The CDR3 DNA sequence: TGTGCCAGCAGCCCGCGACTAGCGGGGGCCAACAATGAGCAGTTCTTC.

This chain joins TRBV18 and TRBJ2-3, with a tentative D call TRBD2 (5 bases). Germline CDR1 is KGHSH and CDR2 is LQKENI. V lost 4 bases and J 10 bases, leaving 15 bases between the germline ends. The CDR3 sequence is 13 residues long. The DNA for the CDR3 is TGTGCCAGCTCACAAGATCGTGGGAGTGCGCAGTATTTT. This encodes CASSQDRGSAQYF.

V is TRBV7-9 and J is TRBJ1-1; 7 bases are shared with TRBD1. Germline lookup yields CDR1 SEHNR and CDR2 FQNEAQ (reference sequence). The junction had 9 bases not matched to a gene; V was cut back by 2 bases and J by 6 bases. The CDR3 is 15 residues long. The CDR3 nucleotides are TGTGCCAGCAGCTTATCGGGGACAGTTTACTCTGAAGCTTTCTTT. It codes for CASSLSGTVYSEAFF.

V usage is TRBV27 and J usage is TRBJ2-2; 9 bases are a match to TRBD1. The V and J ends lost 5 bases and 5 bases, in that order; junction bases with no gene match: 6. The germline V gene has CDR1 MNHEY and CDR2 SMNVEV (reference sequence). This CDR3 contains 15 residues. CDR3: CASSPAGTGTGELFF. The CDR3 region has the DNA TGTGCCAGCAGTCCGGCCGGGACAGGGACCGGGGAGCTGTTTTTT.

CDR3 loop: CASSGQPANVLTF. DNA of the CDR3: TGTGCCAGCAGTGGACAGCCAGCCAACGTCCTGACTTTC. J is TRBJ2-6 and V is TRBV27; tentative D call: TRBD1 (6 bases). The germline CDR1 and CDR2 sequences are MNHEY and SMNVEV (reference sequence). With 5 bases removed from V and 7 bases from J, the gap between germline ends came to 9 bases. The CDR3 extends over 13 amino acids.

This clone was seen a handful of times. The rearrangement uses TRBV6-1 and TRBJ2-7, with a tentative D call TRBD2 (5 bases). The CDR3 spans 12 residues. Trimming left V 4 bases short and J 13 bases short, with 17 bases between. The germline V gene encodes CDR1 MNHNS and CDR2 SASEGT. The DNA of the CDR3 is TGTGCCAGCAGTGGGCCCGAGGGTATAAACTACTTC. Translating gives CASSGPEGINYF.

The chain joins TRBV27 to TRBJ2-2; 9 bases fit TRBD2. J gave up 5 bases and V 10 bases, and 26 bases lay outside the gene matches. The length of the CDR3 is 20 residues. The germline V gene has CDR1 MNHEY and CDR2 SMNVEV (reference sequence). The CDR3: CATPQIRLAGNFVSTGELFF. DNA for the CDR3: TGTGCCACCCCCCAGATACGGCTAGCGGGGAATTTTGTATCGACCGGGGAGCTGTTTTTT.

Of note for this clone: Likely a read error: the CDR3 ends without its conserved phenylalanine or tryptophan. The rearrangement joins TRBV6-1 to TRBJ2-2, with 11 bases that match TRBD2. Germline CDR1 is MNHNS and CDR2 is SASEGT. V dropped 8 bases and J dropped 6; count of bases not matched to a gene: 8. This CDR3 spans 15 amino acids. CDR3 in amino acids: CASDDGTSGSGELFL. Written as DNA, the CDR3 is TGTGCCAGCGACGATGGGACTAGCGGTTCCGGGGAGCTGTTTCTT.

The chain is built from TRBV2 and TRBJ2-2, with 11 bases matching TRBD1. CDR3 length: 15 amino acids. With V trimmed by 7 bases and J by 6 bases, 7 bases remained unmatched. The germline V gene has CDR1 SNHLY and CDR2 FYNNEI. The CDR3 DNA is TGTGCCAGCATCCGGGACAGGGGGGTTCCCGGGGAGCTGTTTTTT. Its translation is CASIRDRGVPGELFF.

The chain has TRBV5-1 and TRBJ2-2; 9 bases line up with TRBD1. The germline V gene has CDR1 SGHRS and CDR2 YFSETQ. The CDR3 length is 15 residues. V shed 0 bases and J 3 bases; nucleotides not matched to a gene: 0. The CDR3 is CASSLDRGHTGELFF. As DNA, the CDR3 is TGCGCCAGCAGCTTGGACAGGGGGCACACCGGGGAGCTGTTTTTT.

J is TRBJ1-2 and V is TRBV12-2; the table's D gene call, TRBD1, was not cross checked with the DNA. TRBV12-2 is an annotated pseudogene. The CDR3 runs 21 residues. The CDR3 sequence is CASRPVHDRGQPILLSYGYTF. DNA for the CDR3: TGTGCAAGTCGCCCAGTTCATGACAGGGGGCAACCGATCTTGTTGTCCTATGGCTACACCTTC.

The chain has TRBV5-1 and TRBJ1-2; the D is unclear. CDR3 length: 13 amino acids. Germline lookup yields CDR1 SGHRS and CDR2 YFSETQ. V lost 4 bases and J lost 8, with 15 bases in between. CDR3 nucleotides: TGCGCCAGCAGCCCGCGACCTAGTAGCGGCTACACCTTC. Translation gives CASSPRPSSGYTF.